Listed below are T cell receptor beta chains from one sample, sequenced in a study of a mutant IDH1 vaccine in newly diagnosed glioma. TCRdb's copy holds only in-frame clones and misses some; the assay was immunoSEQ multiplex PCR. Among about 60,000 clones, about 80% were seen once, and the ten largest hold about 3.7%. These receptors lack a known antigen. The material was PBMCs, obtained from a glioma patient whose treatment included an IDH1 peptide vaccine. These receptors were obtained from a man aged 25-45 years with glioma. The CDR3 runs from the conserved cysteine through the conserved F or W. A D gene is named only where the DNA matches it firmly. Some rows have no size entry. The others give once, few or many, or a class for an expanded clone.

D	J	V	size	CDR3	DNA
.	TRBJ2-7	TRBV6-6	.	CASSQPPGLGLYEQYF	TGTGCCAGCAGTCAACCCCCAGGCCTCGGCCTCTACGAGCAGTACTTC
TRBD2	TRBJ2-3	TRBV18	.	CASSSSGSTDTQYF	TGTGCCAGCTCATCTAGCGGTTCCACAGATACGCAGTATTTT
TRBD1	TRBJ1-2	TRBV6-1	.	CASSERFRTGDYGYTF	TGTGCCAGCAGTGAAAGGTTTCGGACAGGAGACTATGGCTACACCTTC
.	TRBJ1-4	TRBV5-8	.	CASSLVGNLREKLFF	TGTGCCAGCAGCTTGGTCGGCAATCTCCGTGAAAAACTGTTTTTT
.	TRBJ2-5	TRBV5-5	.	CASSPEGTETQYF	TGTGCCAGCAGCCCCGAGGGGACGGAGACCCAGTACTTC
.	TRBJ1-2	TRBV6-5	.	CASSYSGARNYGYTF	TGTGCCAGCAGTTATTCAGGGGCCCGGAACTATGGCTACACCTTC
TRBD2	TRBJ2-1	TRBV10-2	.	CASSGSGRAKNEQFF	TGCGCCAGCAGTGGAAGCGGGAGGGCCAAAAATGAGCAGTTCTTC
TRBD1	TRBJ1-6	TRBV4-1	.	CASSQNPGQPNSPLHF	TGCGCCAGCAGCCAGAACCCGGGACAGCCCAATTCACCCCTCCACTTT
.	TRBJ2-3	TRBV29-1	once	CSVDRGDGDTQYF	TGCAGCGTTGATCGAGGGGATGGAGATACGCAGTATTTT
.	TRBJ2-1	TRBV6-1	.	CASSEALRGFDEQFF	TGTGCCAGCAGTGAAGCGCTCAGAGGGTTCGATGAGCAGTTCTTC
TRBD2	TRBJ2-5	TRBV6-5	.	CATHKGGRETQYF	TGTGCCACCCATAAGGGAGGGCGGGAGACCCAGTACTTC
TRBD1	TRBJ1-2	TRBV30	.	CAWSLSGTGGEDGYTF	TGTGCCTGGAGCCTCTCCGGGACAGGGGGAGAAGATGGCTACACCTTC
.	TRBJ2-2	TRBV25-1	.	CASSEFSSPNTGELFF	TGTGCCAGCAGTGAATTTAGTAGCCCCAACACCGGGGAGCTGTTTTTT
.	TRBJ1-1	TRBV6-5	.	CASSHLRENTEAFF	TGTGCCAGCAGCCATTTACGGGAGAACACTGAAGCTTTCTTT
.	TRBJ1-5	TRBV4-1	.	CASSQAWDGGHRNQPQHF	TGCGCCAGCAGCCAAGCGTGGGACGGGGGGCATCGGAATCAGCCCCAGCATTTT
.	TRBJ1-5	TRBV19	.	CASSSTKNSNQPQHF	TGTGCCAGTAGTAGTACAAAAAATAGCAATCAGCCCCAGCATTTT
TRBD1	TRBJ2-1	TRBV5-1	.	CASSGQGGSYNEQFF	TGCGCCAGCAGCGGACAGGGGGGCTCCTACAATGAGCAGTTCTTC
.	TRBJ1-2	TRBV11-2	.	CASSLTGYGYTF	TGTGCCAGCAGCCTGACAGGTTATGGCTACACCTTC
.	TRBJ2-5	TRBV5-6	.	CASSLLALIQETQYF	TGTGCCAGCAGCTTGCTAGCGTTGATCCAAGAGACCCAGTACTTC
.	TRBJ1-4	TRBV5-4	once	CASSFGGNEKLFF	TGTGCCAGCAGCTTTGGGGGGAATGAAAAACTGTTTTTT
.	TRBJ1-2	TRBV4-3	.	CASSQEYPNYGYTF	TGCGCCAGCAGCCAAGAATACCCTAACTATGGCTACACCTTC
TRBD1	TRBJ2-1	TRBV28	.	CASSVRQGARNEQFF	TGTGCCAGCAGTGTAAGACAGGGGGCAAGAAATGAGCAGTTCTTC
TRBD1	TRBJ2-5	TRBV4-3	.	CASSQEWDRGETQYF	TGCGCCAGCAGCCAAGAATGGGACAGGGGAGAGACCCAGTACTTC
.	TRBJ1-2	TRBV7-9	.	CASSLIGSENGYTF	TGTGCCAGCAGCTTAATAGGTTCAGAGAATGGCTACACCTTC
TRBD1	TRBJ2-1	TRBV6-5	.	CASSSRDRGGLEQFF	TGTGCCAGCAGTTCCCGGGACAGGGGCGGACTTGAGCAGTTCTTC
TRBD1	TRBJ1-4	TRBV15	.	CATSSDLGQGEKLFF	TGTGCCACCAGCAGTGATTTGGGACAGGGGGAAAAACTGTTTTTT
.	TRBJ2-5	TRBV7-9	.	CASSLHGTQYF	TGTGCCAGCAGCTTACACGGGACCCAGTACTTC
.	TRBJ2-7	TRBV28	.	CASSLRGLPHEQYF	TGTGCCAGCAGTTTACGCGGACTTCCCCACGAGCAGTACTTC
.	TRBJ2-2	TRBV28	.	CASRLWSGELFF	TGTGCCAGCAGGCTCTGGTCCGGGGAGCTGTTTTTT
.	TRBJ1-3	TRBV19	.	CASRPARGITGNTIYF	TGTGCCAGCCGGCCTGCCCGGGGGATTACTGGAAACACCATATATTTT
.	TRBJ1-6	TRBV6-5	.	CASSRTDGAPLHF	TGTGCCAGCAGCCGGACGGACGGGGCACCCCTCCACTTT
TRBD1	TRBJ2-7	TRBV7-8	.	CASSWDRESYEQYF	TGTGCCAGCAGCTGGGACAGGGAGAGCTACGAGCAGTACTTC
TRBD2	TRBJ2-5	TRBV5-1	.	CASSLAGGHYETQYF	TGCGCCAGCAGCTTAGCGGGGGGGCATTACGAGACCCAGTACTTC
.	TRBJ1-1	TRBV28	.	CASFSGGQNTEAFF	TGTGCCAGTTTCAGCGGGGGGCAGAACACTGAAGCTTTCTTT
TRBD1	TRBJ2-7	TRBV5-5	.	CASSLVGTDSYEQYF	TGTGCCAGCAGCTTGGTAGGGACAGACTCCTACGAGCAGTACTTC
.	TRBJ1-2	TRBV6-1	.	CASTLGASYGYTF	TGTGCCAGCACCCTAGGGGCATCCTATGGCTACACCTTC
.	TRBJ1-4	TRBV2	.	CASRPRVAWEKLFF	TGTGCCAGCAGACCAAGGGTCGCTTGGGAAAAACTGTTTTTT